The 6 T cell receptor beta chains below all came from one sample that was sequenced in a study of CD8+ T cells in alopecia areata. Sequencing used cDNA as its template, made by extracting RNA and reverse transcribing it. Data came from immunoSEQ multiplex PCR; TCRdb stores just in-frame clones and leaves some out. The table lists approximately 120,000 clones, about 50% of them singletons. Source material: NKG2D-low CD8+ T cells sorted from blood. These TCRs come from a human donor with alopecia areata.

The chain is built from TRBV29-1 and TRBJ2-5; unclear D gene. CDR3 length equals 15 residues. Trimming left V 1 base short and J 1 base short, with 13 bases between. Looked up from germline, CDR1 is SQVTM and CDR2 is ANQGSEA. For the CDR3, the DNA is TGCAGCGTTGAAGGAGCCGTAGCAGGCCAAGAGACCCAGTACTTC. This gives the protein CSVEGAVAGQETQYF.

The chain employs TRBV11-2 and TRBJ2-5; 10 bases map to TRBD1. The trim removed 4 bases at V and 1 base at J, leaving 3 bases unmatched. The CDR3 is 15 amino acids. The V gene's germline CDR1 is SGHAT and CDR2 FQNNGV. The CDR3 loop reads CASSSWTGGQETQYF. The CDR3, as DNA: TGTGCCAGCAGCTCTTGGACAGGGGGCCAAGAGACCCAGTACTTC.

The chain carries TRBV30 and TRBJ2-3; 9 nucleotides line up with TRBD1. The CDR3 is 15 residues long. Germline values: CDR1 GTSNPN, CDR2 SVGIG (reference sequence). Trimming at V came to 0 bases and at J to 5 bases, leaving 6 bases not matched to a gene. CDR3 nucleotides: TGTGCCTGGAGTGTACAGGGGGCGCTTGAAGATACGCAGTATTTT. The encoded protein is CAWSVQGALEDTQYF. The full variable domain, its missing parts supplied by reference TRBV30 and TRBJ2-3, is SQTIHQWPATLVQPVGSPLSLECTVEGTSNPNLYWYRQAAGRGLQLLFYSVGIGQISSEVPQNLSASRPQDRQFILSSKKLLLSDSGFYLCAWSVQGALEDTQYFGPGTRLTVL.

The CDR3 sequence is CSVEEGGVTDTQYF. The CDR3 nucleotides are TGCAGCGTTGAAGAGGGAGGGGTGACAGATACGCAGTATTTT. V usage is TRBV29-1 and J usage is TRBJ2-3, with 7 bases identical to TRBD2. CDR3 length equals 14 residues. Looked up from germline, CDR1 is SQVTM and CDR2 is ANQGSEA. Losses at the gene ends were 0 bases for V and 3 bases for J; bases not matched to a gene: 3.

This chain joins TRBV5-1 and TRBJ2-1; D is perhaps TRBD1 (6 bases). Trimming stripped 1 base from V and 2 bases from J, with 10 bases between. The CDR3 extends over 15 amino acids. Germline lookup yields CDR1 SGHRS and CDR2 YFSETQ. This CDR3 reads CASSLRQGPYNEQFF. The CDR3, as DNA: TGCGCCAGCAGCTTGCGGCAGGGGCCCTACAATGAGCAGTTCTTC.

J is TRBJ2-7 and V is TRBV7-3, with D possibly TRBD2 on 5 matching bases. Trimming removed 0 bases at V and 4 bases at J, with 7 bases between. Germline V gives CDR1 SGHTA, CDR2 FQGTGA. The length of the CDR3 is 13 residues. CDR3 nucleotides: TGTGCCAGCAGCTTAACTAGCGAATACGAGCAGTACTTC. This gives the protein CASSLTSEYEQYF.